This T cell receptor (beta chain) derives from a study of PD-L1 blockade in urothelial cancer. Study-level information: Patients commenced intravenous atezolizumab, 1,200 mg every 3 weeks, in 2014. The researchers analyzed blood 3 weeks (second dose) and 6 weeks after treatment start. Male sex and bladder-origin urothelial cancer characterized about nine tenths of the roughly 29 patients. The study, taken as a whole, reports: It was durable-benefit patients whose tumor-associated blood clones expanded more at 3 weeks.

CDR3 length: 15 amino acids. V was trimmed by 1 base and J by 6 bases, leaving 14 bases between them. Germline V lookup: CDR1 SGHTA, CDR2 FQGNSA. Produced via immunoSEQ multiplex PCR; TCRdb's table is partial and in-frame only. In the table there are about 87,000 clones, about 83% of which are singletons. Points on this clone: As yet, its antigen is unknown.

Stated time point: pretreatment peripheral blood. The starting material was PBMCs, obtained around atezolizumab (anti-PD-L1) treatment. The V gene is TRBV7-2, the J gene TRBJ2-3; D is unclear. The receptor was derived from a man aged 55-75 years with urothelial cancer. The CDR3 loop reads CASSLGGLSTDTQYF. The CDR3 nucleotides are TGTGCCAGCAGCTTAGGCGGCCTTTCCACGGATACGCAGTATTTT.